In its sample, the clone carrying this T cell receptor (beta chain) was seen once. What it recognizes is unknown. This CDR3 is 16 amino acids long. With 5 bases removed from V and 7 bases from J, the gap between germline ends came to 24 bases. Germline V CDR1 and CDR2: SGHVS, FQNEAQ. Alongside CTLA-4 blockade with ipilimumab, patients with chemo-refractory metastatic non-small-cell lung cancer received focal radiation. The sample belongs to a study of radiotherapy plus CTLA-4 blockade in lung cancer. Study-wide results and limits: The authors reported that early blood T cell clone dynamics, with interferon-beta, best predicted response.

Assay: immunoSEQ multiplex PCR; the TCRdb copy retains only in-frame clones and omits some. Of tens of thousands of clones in the sample, under 80% were seen once. The V call is TRBV7-8, the J call TRBJ2-7; D possibly corresponds to TRBD2 (7 bases). The TCR was taken from a human donor with non-small cell lung cancer who had a complete response to radiotherapy plus ipilimumab. The source was peripheral blood, collected from a patient treated with radiotherapy plus ipilimumab. The CDR3 sequence is CASSLTWGGGAEEQYF. DNA of the CDR3: TGTGCCAGCAGCCTCACCTGGGGCGGGGGCGCGGAGGAGCAGTACTTC. The variable domain in full, completed from reference TRBV7-8 and TRBJ2-7, reads GAGVSQSPRYKVAKRGQDVALRCDPISGHVSLFWYQQALGQGPEFLTYFQNEAQLDKSGLPSDRFFAERPEGSVSTLKIQRTQQEDSAVYLCASSLTWGGGAEEQYFGPGTRLTVT.